Shown below are 12 T cell receptor beta chains from a single sample sequenced in a study of cytomegalovirus exposure and HLA in healthy donors. A multiplex PCR was run with 60 Vbeta primers and 13 Jbeta primers. The protocol was immunoSEQ multiplex PCR, while the TCRdb copy is restricted to in-frame clones and leaves out a portion. This table holds approximately 140,000 clones, 70% to 75% found once. The source material was PBMCs. These receptors all stem from a middle-aged woman in good health and CMV-seronegative.

The rearrangement links TRBV28 to TRBJ2-2; the match to TRBD1 covers 8 bases. The CDR3 loop spans 15 amino acids. The V gene's germline CDR1 is MDHEN and CDR2 SYDVKM. After removal of 5 bases from V and 6 bases from J, the junction contained 8 bases not matched to a gene. The CDR3 protein is CASSTPGGGSGELFF. The DNA of the CDR3 is TGTGCCAGCAGTACCCCAGGGGGCGGTTCCGGGGAGCTGTTTTTT.

The chain recombines TRBV5-4 with TRBJ1-6; no firm D call. Per germline, CDR1 SGHNT and CDR2 YYREEE (reference sequence). Trimming took off 5 bases at V and 14 bases at J, with 17 bases between the two ends. The CDR3 totals 13 residues. The CDR3 is CASRSAPSVTLHF. The CDR3, as DNA: TGTGCCAGCAGATCCGCACCCAGTGTAACCCTCCACTTT.

This clone was recorded once. V is TRBV9 and J is TRBJ2-2; 8 bases align to TRBD1. The CDR3 length is 16 residues. Germline CDR1 reads SGDLS; CDR2 reads YYNGEE. J was trimmed by 2 bases and V by 4 bases; bases with no gene match: 7. CDR3 region: CASSPRTGTNTGELFF. The CDR3 region has the DNA TGTGCCAGCAGCCCAAGGACAGGGACCAACACCGGGGAGCTGTTTTTT.

The rearrangement uses TRBV2 and TRBJ1-2; 12 bases map to TRBD1. Germline CDR1 reads SNHLY; CDR2 reads FYNNEI. This CDR3 is built from 16 residues. Losses at the gene ends were 6 bases for V and 0 bases for J; bases not matched to a gene: 5. Here the CDR3 DNA reads TGTGCCAGCAGCAAGGGACAGGGGGCTTCTAACTATGGCTACACCTTC. Translating it yields CASSKGQGASNYGYTF.

The V gene is TRBV11-2, the J gene TRBJ1-1, with TRBD1 identical over 7 bases. Germline V lookup: CDR1 SGHAT, CDR2 FQNNGV. The V and J ends lost 5 bases and 0 bases, in that order; junction bases with no gene match: 6. This CDR3 spans 15 amino acids. This chain's CDR3 is CASSLSQGMNTEAFF. The CDR3 DNA follows: TGTGCCAGCAGCCTCTCACAGGGGATGAACACTGAAGCTTTCTTT.

The rearrangement uses TRBV28 and TRBJ1-6; perhaps TRBD1 as D (6 bases). Trimming took 5 bases from V and 11 from J, leaving 16 bases between them. Germline CDR1 is MDHEN and CDR2 is SYDVKM. This CDR3 is built from 14 residues. DNA for the CDR3: TGTGCCAGCAGTCCCCCCGGGGACACCACACCCCTCCACTTT. This encodes CASSPPGDTTPLHF.

This clone was detected only a few times. The rearrangement uses TRBV25-1 and TRBJ1-4; 9 nucleotides align to TRBD1. The germline CDR1 and CDR2 sequences are MGHDK and SYGVNS. V gave up 9 bases and J gave up 8 bases; unmatched junction bases: 7. This CDR3 contains 13 residues. The CDR3 region is CASRDREGEKLFF. The CDR3 nucleotides read TGTGCCAGTAGGGACAGGGAGGGCGAAAAACTGTTTTTT.

This chain links TRBV9 with TRBJ2-2; no reliable D call. Germline CDR1 and CDR2: SGDLS and YYNGEE. V was pared by 0 bases and J by 2 bases, with 8 bases between. The CDR3 loop spans 15 amino acids. CDR3 bases: TGTGCCAGCAGCGTAGACCCCGGTAACACCGGGGAGCTGTTTTTT. Translation: CASSVDPGNTGELFF. Drawing the rest from reference TRBV9 and TRBJ2-2, the complete variable domain is DSGVTQTPKHLITATGQRVTLRCSPRSGDLSVYWYQQSLDQGLQFLIQYYNGEERAKGNILERFSAQQFPDLHSELNLSSLELGDSALYFCASSVDPGNTGELFFGEGSRLTVL.

This clone was counted a few times. V usage is TRBV4-1 and J usage is TRBJ1-5, with D possibly matching TRBD1 (5 bases). The CDR3 length is 12 residues. Germline lookup yields CDR1 MGHRA and CDR2 YSYEKL. Trimming left V 2 bases short and J 7 bases short, with 6 bases between. CDR3 in DNA: TGCGCCAGCAGCCAACAGGGACAGCCCCAGCATTTT. It codes for CASSQQGQPQHF.

This clone was counted between two and nine times. The V gene is TRBV4-2, the J gene TRBJ2-2, with 7 bases fitting TRBD1. The junction had 10 bases not matched to a gene; V was cut back by 1 base and J by 8 bases. The CDR3 is made up of 16 amino acids. Germline lookup yields CDR1 LGHNA and CDR2 YNFKEQ. This CDR3 is CASSQGGGYPVGELFF. CDR3 nucleotides: TGTGCCAGCAGCCAAGGAGGGGGCTACCCTGTGGGGGAGCTGTTTTTT.

The V and J genes are TRBV7-9 and TRBJ2-7; possible D gene TRBD1, 5 bases. The CDR3 is 19 amino acids. V was cut by 3 bases and J by 2 bases, with 26 bases left in between. CDR1 SEHNR and CDR2 FQNEAQ come from the germline V gene (reference sequence). The CDR3 bases are TGTGCCAGCAGCTTGGATTCTTGGGAACAGGCCACTATAACCTACGAGCAGTACTTC. It yields the protein CASSLDSWEQATITYEQYF.

The gene calls are TRBV4-2 and TRBJ2-1, with D perhaps TRBD2 (5 bases). Trimming took off 5 bases at V and 9 bases at J, with 11 bases between the two ends. The CDR3 loop spans 12 amino acids. Germline CDR1 and CDR2: LGHNA and YNFKEQ. The DNA of the CDR3 is TGTGCCAGCAGCTTGCTAGAGGGTGAGCAGTTCTTC. It specifies CASSLLEGEQFF.